These T cell receptor beta chains were read from a single sample in a study of OX40 agonist ivuxolimab in advanced cancers. Assay: immunoSEQ multiplex PCR; the TCRdb copy retains only in-frame clones and omits some. Among more than 45,000 clones, 85% to 90% were seen once, and the ten largest hold under 10%. The source was CD4+ or CD8+ T cells sorted from blood, collected in a trial of the OX40 agonist ivuxolimab. Receptors were obtained from an adult with an advanced solid tumor such as melanoma, head and neck, liver or kidney cancer. The CDR3 runs from the conserved cysteine through the conserved F or W. Part of the rows lack a size; the others show once, few, many or a class for expanded clones.

j_gene | abundance | v_gene | CDR3aa
TRBJ2-3 | NA | TRBV28 | CASSPSGQGTTDTQYF
TRBJ1-1 | NA | TRBV19 | CASTVSRENTEAFF
TRBJ2-1 | NA | TRBV4-2 | CASSQEWANEQFF
TRBJ2-1 | NA | TRBV12-2 | CASPESVTSPTGGENEQFF
TRBJ1-2 | once | TRBV6-1 | CASRLSGYGYTF
TRBJ1-2 | NA | TRBV28 | CASRPRRGQVGGYTF
TRBJ1-1 | NA | TRBV11-2 | CASSLVGTPAFF
TRBJ2-5 | NA | TRBV7-9 | CASRSVVETQYF
TRBJ1-1 | NA | TRBV10-2 | CASITTEGPTEAFF
TRBJ1-4 | NA | TRBV5-1 | CASSLGGTSNEKLFF
TRBJ1-5 | few | TRBV5-1 | CASSLDGGSNQPQHF
TRBJ1-1 | NA | TRBV18 | CASSRDMNTEAFF
TRBJ2-1 | NA | TRBV5-1 | CASSLGAGSYNEQFF
TRBJ2-1 | NA | TRBV28 | CASSLQGYNEQFF
TRBJ1-1 | NA | TRBV5-1 | CASSPGGVNTEAFF
TRBJ1-3 | NA | TRBV28 | CASSFPPGQGNTIYF
TRBJ1-5 | NA | TRBV28 | CASSLYGQGANQPQHF
TRBJ2-3 | NA | TRBV14 | CASSPLGGRGGDTQYF
TRBJ1-2 | NA | TRBV6-5 | CASSFDPRAYGYTF
TRBJ2-3 | few | TRBV27 | CASSFGYSTDTQYF
TRBJ1-2 | once | TRBV7-9 | CASSLNNYGYTF
TRBJ2-5 | NA | TRBV2 | CASSVEKETQYF
TRBJ2-7 | NA | TRBV29-1 | CSVDRGRNEQYF
TRBJ2-7 | NA | TRBV7-8 | CASSSQPYEQYF
TRBJ1-4 | NA | TRBV7-9 | CASSLPESNEKLFF
TRBJ2-3 | NA | TRBV5-4 | CASSSAGYSSTDTQYF
TRBJ1-5 | NA | TRBV5-1 | CASSLGQGGNQPQHF
TRBJ1-1 | NA | TRBV6-6 | CASSYPLGANTEAFF
TRBJ1-3 | NA | TRBV5-1 | CASSPTTGPSGNTIYF
TRBJ2-1 | NA | TRBV28 | CASSSSGRAHNEQFF
TRBJ2-7 | NA | TRBV27 | CASSFVTESEQYF
TRBJ2-5 | NA | TRBV25-1 | CASSVAGSETQYF
TRBJ2-5 | NA | TRBV7-7 | CASSLGGGPPLRETQYF
TRBJ2-5 | NA | TRBV14 | CASSQVSETQYF
TRBJ2-3 | NA | TRBV5-1 | CASSKTSGRTDTQYF
TRBJ2-1 | NA | TRBV4-1 | CASSQGVGTGQQFF
TRBJ1-4 | NA | TRBV29-1 | CSVEVGTGEKLFF
TRBJ1-5 | medium-sized | TRBV7-2 | CASSPNEGDQPQHF
TRBJ2-5 | NA | TRBV10-1 | CASSESGPPPETQYF
TRBJ1-5 | once | TRBV30 | CAWGKDSNQPQHF
TRBJ2-7 | NA | TRBV28 | CASSLSVTASYEQYF
TRBJ1-6 | NA | TRBV11-1 | CASSLLRGGNSPLHF
NA | once | TRBV28 | CASKTGTTLGEQYF
TRBJ2-4 | few | TRBV5-6 | CASSLLLAQNIQYF